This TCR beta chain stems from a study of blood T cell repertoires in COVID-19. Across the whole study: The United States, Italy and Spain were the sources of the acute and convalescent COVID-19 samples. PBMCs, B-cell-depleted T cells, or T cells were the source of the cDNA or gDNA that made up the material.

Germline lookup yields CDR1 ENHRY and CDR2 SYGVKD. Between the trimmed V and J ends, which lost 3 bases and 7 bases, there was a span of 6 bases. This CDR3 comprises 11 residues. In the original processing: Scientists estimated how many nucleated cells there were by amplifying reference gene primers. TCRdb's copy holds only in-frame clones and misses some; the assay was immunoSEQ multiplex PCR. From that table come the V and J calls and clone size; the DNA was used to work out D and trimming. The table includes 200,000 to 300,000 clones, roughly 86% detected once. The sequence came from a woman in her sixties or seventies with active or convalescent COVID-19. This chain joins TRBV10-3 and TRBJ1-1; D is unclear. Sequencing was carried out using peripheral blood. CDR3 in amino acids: CAISDFGEAFF. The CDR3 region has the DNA TGTGCCATCAGTGACTTCGGTGAAGCTTTCTTT.